Presented here are 28 T cell receptor beta chains from one specimen sequenced in a study of metastatic and nonmetastatic thyroid tumors. Patients underwent thyroid surgery, and none had received any treatment before it. TCRdb re-clonotyped the PCR reads through MiXCR. Counted here are about 5,000 clones, 28% occurring once; the ten biggest clones make up 17%. Sequenced input: adjacent normal tissue. These receptors originate from a female donor with papillary thyroid cancer or a benign thyroid nodule (not recorded which). Some clones in this sample may be carry-over from other donors' samples.

This clone was picked up one time. No conserved phenylalanine or tryptophan ends this CDR3, so it is likely a read error. The chain is built from TRBV4-3 and TRBJ2-7; D might be TRBD2 (6 bases). The CDR3 runs to 16 residues. Trimming took 0 bases from V and 4 from J, leaving 16 bases between them. Germline V gives CDR1 LGHNA, CDR2 YSLEER. The CDR3 region has the DNA TGCGCCAGCAGCCAAGATTCGGCAGGAGGGCTGTACGAGCAGTACTCC. It encodes CASSQDSAGGLYEQYS.

The chain has TRBV2 and TRBJ2-7; 10 nucleotides line up with TRBD1. The CDR3 spans 14 residues. With 8 bases clipped from V and 4 bases from J, the junction kept 8 bases outside the gene matches. Germline CDR1 and CDR2: SNHLY and FYNNEI. The DNA of the CDR3 is TGTGCCAGCGGTTTGGGGACAGGGGTGTACGAGCAGTACTTC. Amino acid sequence: CASGLGTGVYEQYF.

This chain links TRBV15 with TRBJ1-2; D uncertain. Looked up from germline, CDR1 is LNHNV and CDR2 is YYDKDF (reference sequence). The germline V and J ends were trimmed by 4 bases and 8 bases, with 8 bases remaining between them. The CDR3 spans 11 residues. The CDR3 nucleotides read TGTGCCACCAGCAAGTCATTGGGCTACACCTTC. It is translated as CATSKSLGYTF.

This clone showed up many times. J is TRBJ2-7 and V is TRBV4-1, with 8 bases matching TRBD1. The CDR3 loop spans 16 amino acids. J was trimmed by 6 bases and V by 0 bases; bases with no gene match: 10. Germline CDR1 MGHRA, CDR2 YSYEKL. In DNA form, the CDR3 reads TGCGCCAGCAGCCAAGATTGGGGCCAGGGGGCGTTCGAGCAGTACTTC. This codes for CASSQDWGQGAFEQYF.

The chain carries TRBV7-8 and TRBJ1-3, with TRBD1 matching over 8 bases. J was trimmed by 4 bases and V by 4 bases; bases with no gene match: 6. Germline V CDR1 and CDR2: SGHVS, FQNEAQ. CDR3 length: 15 residues. The CDR3, as DNA: TGTGCCAGCAGCTCCGGACAGGGATACGGAAACACCATATATTTT. It specifies CASSSGQGYGNTIYF. The whole variable domain, filled in from reference TRBV7-8 and TRBJ1-3, reads GAGVSQSPRYKVAKRGQDVALRCDPISGHVSLFWYQQALGQGPEFLTYFQNEAQLDKSGLPSDRFFAERPEGSVSTLKIQRTQQEDSAVYLCASSSGQGYGNTIYFGEGSWLTVV.

This clone was seen a few times. This chain links TRBV6-5 with TRBJ1-6; D perhaps matches TRBD1 (5 bases). Germline V gene lookup returns CDR1 MNHEY and CDR2 SVGAGI. Trimming left V 2 bases short and J 5 bases short, with 10 bases between. The CDR3 spans 15 residues. CDR3 sequence (DNA): TGTGCCAGCAGTTACCAGGGTTTCCATAATTCACCCCTCCACTTT. Translation: CASSYQGFHNSPLHF.

The gene calls are TRBV7-2 and TRBJ2-2, with a tentative D call TRBD2 (5 bases). Germline assignment: CDR1 SGHTA and CDR2 FQGNSA. V gave up 2 bases and J gave up 6 bases, with 13 bases separating them. The CDR3 has 15 residues. CDR3 residues: CASSLQRSVSGELFF. The CDR3 nucleotides read TGTGCCAGCAGCTTACAGCGGTCTGTTTCCGGGGAGCTGTTTTTT. Drawing the rest from reference TRBV7-2 and TRBJ2-2, the complete variable domain is GAGVSQSPSNKVTEKGKDVELRCDPISGHTALYWYRQSLGQGLEFLIYFQGNSAPDKSGLPSDRFSAERTGGSVSTLTIQRTQQEDSAVYLCASSLQRSVSGELFFGEGSRLTVL.

The chain is built from TRBV15 and TRBJ1-1; 8 bases align to TRBD1. The CDR3 contains 14 residues. Germline V gene lookup returns CDR1 LNHNV and CDR2 YYDKDF (reference sequence). With 5 bases clipped from V and 0 bases from J, the junction kept 2 bases outside the gene matches. The CDR3 sequence: CATSGQGLNTEAFF. CDR3 coding DNA: TGTGCCACCAGCGGACAGGGCTTGAACACTGAAGCTTTCTTT.

The chain couples TRBV27 to TRBJ2-3; 7 nucleotides match TRBD2. CDR3 length: 16 amino acids. V trimming: 5 bases; J trimming: 2 bases; junction bases outside the gene matches: 10. Germline-derived CDR1 and CDR2 are MNHEY and SMNVEV (reference sequence). The CDR3 loop is CASSTGGDYFTDTQYF. The CDR3 nucleotides read TGTGCCAGCAGTACTGGGGGGGACTACTTCACAGATACGCAGTATTTT.

Only a few counts were recorded for this clone. V gene TRBV11-3 combines with J gene TRBJ2-7, with a possible D match to TRBD1 (6 bases). From germline, CDR1 is SGHNT and CDR2 YENEEA. This CDR3 spans 12 amino acids. Trimming took off 2 bases at V and 6 bases at J, with 8 bases between the two ends. The chain's CDR3 is CASSLRGSEQYF. The CDR3 DNA sequence: TGTGCCAGCAGCTTAAGGGGGTCCGAGCAGTACTTC.

This clone was counted at least ten times. The V and J genes are TRBV3-1 and TRBJ1-5; a weak D match, TRBD1 (5 bases). This CDR3 has 14 amino acids. With 1 base removed from V and 5 bases from J, the gap between germline ends came to 9 bases. Germline V CDR1 and CDR2: LGHDT, YNNKEL (reference sequence). The CDR3 DNA follows: TGTGCCAGCAGCCAAGCAGGGCGGGATCAGCCCCAGCATTTT. This gives the protein CASSQAGRDQPQHF.

This clone has a single count. The chain is built from TRBV9 and TRBJ2-5; TRBD1 is a possible D gene (5 bases). Trimming cost V 3 bases and J 2 bases, with 11 bases left between them. Germline V gives CDR1 SGDLS, CDR2 YYNGEE. The CDR3 consists of 14 residues. CDR3 in DNA: TGTGCCAGCAGCGGCCTAGGGGTACAAGAGACCCAGTACTTC. It specifies CASSGLGVQETQYF.

The rearrangement joins TRBV5-1 to TRBJ1-1; possibly TRBD1 for D (5 bases). Germline V CDR1 and CDR2: SGHRS, YFSETQ. This CDR3 comprises 13 residues. The ends were cut back, 3 bases at V and 5 bases at J, with 11 bases in the middle. The CDR3 DNA is TGCGCCAGCAGCTCGCAGGGAGGGACTGAAGCTTTCTTT. Translation: CASSSQGGTEAFF.

The chain recombines TRBV7-3 with TRBJ2-3; 9 positions match TRBD2. CDR3 length: 15 residues. The V gene's germline CDR1 is SGHTA and CDR2 FQGTGA. With V trimmed by 5 bases and J by 2 bases, 5 bases remained unmatched. The CDR3 nucleotides read TGTGCCAGCAGCCAACGCGGGGGGGACACAGATACGCAGTATTTT. As protein: CASSQRGGDTDTQYF.

A few counts support this clone. The V gene is TRBV27, the J gene TRBJ2-5; TRBD2 agrees at 12 bases. Germline trimming cut 3 bases from V and 3 bases from J; bases unmatched to any gene: 8. Germline assignment: CDR1 MNHEY and CDR2 SMNVEV (reference sequence). The CDR3 contains 17 residues. The CDR3 bases are TGTGCCAGCAGTTTCCCGACTAGCGGGGGAAGGGAAGAGACCCAGTACTTC. Translating gives CASSFPTSGGREETQYF.

This clone occurred once. The rearrangement uses TRBV7-8 and TRBJ2-7; D is perhaps TRBD1 (8 bases). Germline-derived CDR1 and CDR2 are SGHVS and FQNEAQ. Trimming left V 2 bases short and J 7 bases short, with 15 bases between. The CDR3 covers 14 residues. In DNA form, the CDR3 reads TGTGCCAGCAGCTTAACAGCACAGGGGGGGGAGCAGTACTTC. This gives the protein CASSLTAQGGEQYF.

The chain has TRBV7-2 and TRBJ2-5; D is possibly TRBD1 (5 bases). Germline V CDR1 and CDR2: SGHTA, FQGNSA. Trimming stripped 3 bases from V and 1 base from J, with 9 bases between. The CDR3 runs to 14 residues. CDR3 coding DNA: TGTGCCAGCAGCTTGACAGCCCTCCAAGAGACCCAGTACTTC. Its protein product is CASSLTALQETQYF.

The CDR3, as DNA: TGTGCCAGCAGTTTGGTAAGGACTACAAGACTCTACACCTTC. The encoded protein is CASSLVRTTRLYTF. The chain employs TRBV12-3 or TRBV12-4 and TRBJ1-2; no clear D gene. The CDR3 loop spans 14 amino acids. V was shortened by 3 bases and J by 10 bases, with 18 bases between the two germline ends.

This clone is categorized as medium-sized. This chain joins TRBV10-2 and TRBJ1-5; TRBD1 agrees at 7 bases. V shed 8 bases and J 3 bases; nucleotides not matched to a gene: 7. Per germline, CDR1 WSHSY and CDR2 SAAADI. CDR3 length: 14 residues. DNA of the CDR3: TGCGCCAGCGTTGACAGGGCTTACAATCAGCCCCAGCATTTT. It yields the protein CASVDRAYNQPQHF.

This clone was seen only once. This chain links TRBV25-1 with TRBJ1-1, with D unclear. The V gene lost 5 bases and the J gene lost 0 bases, with 10 bases spanning the gap. Looked up from germline, CDR1 is MGHDK and CDR2 is SYGVNS. This CDR3 spans 14 amino acids. CDR3 loop: CASSPRALNTEAFF. In DNA form, the CDR3 reads TGTGCCAGCAGTCCCCGGGCCTTGAACACTGAAGCTTTCTTT.

This clone was picked up a small number of times. The rearrangement links TRBV7-2 to TRBJ2-1, with D hard to call. Trimming stripped 9 bases from V and 10 bases from J, with 13 bases between. The length of the CDR3 is 11 residues. Germline CDR1 reads SGHTA; CDR2 reads FQGNSA. The CDR3 is CASTLKGEQFF. The CDR3, as DNA: TGTGCCAGTACCTTGAAGGGCGAGCAGTTCTTC.

A remark on this clone: The CDR3 carries no conserved terminal phenylalanine or tryptophan, so it likely arises from a read error. The V gene is TRBV6-1, the J gene TRBJ2-7; D might be TRBD1 (6 bases). V was trimmed by 8 bases and J by 3 bases, leaving 20 bases between them. In germline, CDR1 is MNHNS, CDR2 SASEGT. This CDR3 contains 15 residues. Written as DNA, the CDR3 is TGTGCCAGCTCCCGGACAGCGAGTTTAGGCTACGAGCAGTACTTA. Translating gives CASSRTASLGYEQYL.

The chain combines TRBV19 with TRBJ2-2; D perhaps matches TRBD1 (5 bases). CDR3 length: 16 amino acids. V lost 3 bases to trimming and J lost 4 bases, with 15 bases between them. In germline, CDR1 is LNHDA, CDR2 SQIVND (reference sequence). CDR3 sequence (DNA): TGTGCCAGTAGTATGACCAGCAGGGTAGTCACCGGGGAGCTGTTTTTT. Amino acids: CASSMTSRVVTGELFF.

V is TRBV7-9 and J is TRBJ2-7; no reliable D call. V was clipped by 5 bases and J by 1 base, with 12 bases between them. Germline V gene sequence: CDR1 SEHNR, CDR2 FQNEAQ (reference sequence). There are 14 residues in the CDR3. CDR3 in DNA: TGTGCCAGCAGCCCCTCAAGGGAATCCTACGAGCAGTACTTC. It codes for CASSPSRESYEQYF. The whole variable domain, filled in from reference TRBV7-9 and TRBJ2-7, reads DTGVSQNPRHKITKRGQNVTFRCDPISEHNRLYWYRQTLGQGPEFLTYFQNEAQLEKSRLLSDRFSAERPKGSFSTLEIQRTEQGDSAMYLCASSPSRESYEQYFGPGTRLTVT.

The rearrangement links TRBV30 to TRBJ2-7; possible D gene TRBD1, 6 bases. V lost 5 bases and J lost 3, with 11 bases in between. There are 12 residues in the CDR3. Germline-derived CDR1 and CDR2 are GTSNPN and SVGIG (reference sequence). As DNA, the CDR3 is TGTGCCTGGCAAAAAGGGGGCTACGAGCAGTACTTC. Protein sequence: CAWQKGGYEQYF.

The V gene is TRBV6-1, the J gene TRBJ2-5; 7 nucleotides match TRBD2. Germline V gene sequence: CDR1 MNHNS, CDR2 SASEGT. This CDR3 has 15 amino acids. Trimming cost V 3 bases and J 2 bases; bases outside gene matches: 6. The CDR3 DNA sequence: TGTGCCAGCAGTGATTTTTCTAGCGGACAAGAGACCCAGTACTTC. The encoded protein is CASSDFSSGQETQYF.

The chain joins TRBV19 to TRBJ2-1, with 7 bases fitting TRBD2. The V gene's germline CDR1 is LNHDA and CDR2 SQIVND (reference sequence). J lost 7 bases, V lost 3 bases, and 12 bases had no gene match. This CDR3 has 16 residues. The CDR3 DNA follows: TGTGCCAGTAGTATTGAAAATAGCGGGCCACGTAATGAGCAGTTCTTC. Its translation is CASSIENSGPRNEQFF.

As for this clone: At one of its ends the junction is not consistent with the germline gene, which may arise from a read error. The gene calls are TRBV27 and TRBJ2-2; D is possibly TRBD2 (5 bases). The CDR3 runs 13 residues. Germline CDR1 and CDR2: MNHEY and SMNVEV (reference sequence). The CDR3 sequence: CASSFKDFGEQFF. The CDR3 nucleotides read TGTGCCAGCAGTTTTAAGGACTTCGGGGAGCAGTTTTTT.